This T cell receptor (beta chain) stems from a study of T cells in Graves' hyperthyroidism and ophthalmopathy. The CDR3 contains 14 residues. CDR1 and CDR2 (germline): KGHSH, LQKENI. Trimming removed 4 bases at V and 4 bases at J, with 14 bases between. Template material for amplifying TCR beta CDR3 regions consisted of RNA transcripts. The HTBI set primed first-round TCR CDR3 RT-PCR. TCRdb re-analysed the multiplex PCR reads in MiXCR, keeping a single row per CDR3 protein. The data show 350,000 to 450,000 distinct CDR3 sequences, roughly a sixth seen once. Sequences were obtained from blood. The rearrangement joins TRBV18 to TRBJ2-7; perhaps D is TRBD1 or TRBD2 (5 bases each). This TCR derives from a woman aged 25-40 years with Graves' hyperthyroidism that later progressed to Graves' ophthalmopathy. CDR3 amino acids: CASSHRGDFYEQYF. CDR3 bases: TGTGCCAGCTCACATCGAGGGGATTTTTACGAGCAGTACTTC.